Below, 17 T cell receptor beta chains from the same sample are listed, as sequenced in a study of T cell responses to AZD1222 COVID-19 vaccine. TCRdb's copy holds only in-frame clones and misses some; the assay was immunoSEQ multiplex PCR. This sample has about 170,000 clones, with over 75% found just once. The sequences come from peripheral blood, collected on day 0 of AZD1222 vaccination. The receptors were gathered from an adult in good health.

The chain employs TRBV9 and TRBJ2-1; 8 bases agree with TRBD2. The junction had 11 bases not matched to a gene; V was cut back by 3 bases and J by 6 bases. Germline V gene lookup returns CDR1 SGDLS and CDR2 YYNGEE. The CDR3 loop spans 16 amino acids. Here the CDR3 DNA reads TGTGCCAGCAGCGCCGCACGGGGGGGGGCCTTCAATGAGCAGTTCTTC. This translates into CASSAARGGAFNEQFF.

The V and J genes are TRBV7-9 and TRBJ1-3; D is unresolved. V was trimmed by 5 bases and J by 1 base, leaving 9 bases between them. The CDR3 sequence is 14 residues long. Per the germline V gene, CDR1 is SEHNR and CDR2 is FQNEAQ (reference sequence). The CDR3, as DNA: TGTGCCAGCAGCCCGGGAGCTTCTGGAAACACCATATATTTT. Translated, it gives CASSPGASGNTIYF.

The V and J genes are TRBV9 and TRBJ2-3; D call uncertain. Looked up from germline, CDR1 is SGDLS and CDR2 is YYNGEE. The CDR3 sequence is 13 residues long. The ends were cut back, 4 bases at V and 2 bases at J, with 8 bases in the middle. CDR3 loop: CASSMGNTDTQYF. The CDR3 region has the DNA TGTGCCAGCAGCATGGGGAACACAGATACGCAGTATTTT.

This chain joins TRBV9 and TRBJ1-1; no clear D gene. The CDR3 extends over 12 amino acids. Germline assignment: CDR1 SGDLS and CDR2 YYNGEE. Trimming took off 3 bases at V and 3 bases at J, with 6 bases between the two ends. Written as DNA, the CDR3 is TGTGCCAGCAGCGCGGTAGACACTGAAGCTTTCTTT. It is translated as CASSAVDTEAFF.

The chain employs TRBV27 and TRBJ2-7, with D possibly matching TRBD1 (5 bases). The length of the CDR3 is 13 residues. CDR1 is MNHEY, CDR2 SMNVEV, per germline (reference sequence). Trimming stripped 2 bases from V and 3 bases from J, with 8 bases between. The CDR3 is CASSLRQYYEQYF. The CDR3 DNA follows: TGTGCCAGCAGTTTAAGACAGTACTACGAGCAGTACTTC.

The sample holds many counts of this clone. The chain links TRBV6-4 to TRBJ2-3, with TRBD2 matching 10 bases. The CDR3 is made up of 15 amino acids. The trim removed 3 bases at V and 4 bases at J, leaving 4 bases unmatched. The V gene's germline CDR1 is MRHNA and CDR2 SNTAGT. This CDR3 is CASSESGGAPDTQYF. The CDR3 DNA sequence: TGTGCCAGCAGTGAAAGCGGGGGGGCCCCAGATACGCAGTATTTT.

This clone was seen a handful of times. The chain has TRBV5-1 and TRBJ2-1, with 10 positions matching TRBD2. The CDR3 spans 18 residues. V was pared by 3 bases and J by 7 bases, with 16 bases of the junction left unmatched. CDR1 SGHRS and CDR2 YFSETQ come from the germline V gene. CDR3 region: CASSWGYVSGGARNEQFF. The CDR3 DNA follows: TGCGCCAGCAGCTGGGGTTATGTAAGCGGGGGGGCTCGGAATGAGCAGTTCTTC.

The chain has TRBV5-4 and TRBJ2-2; possibly TRBD2 for D (6 bases). Trimming removed 4 bases from V and 0 bases from J, with 10 bases in between. The CDR3 is 15 residues long. The germline gives CDR1 SGHNT, CDR2 YYREEE (reference sequence). This CDR3 is CASSPGLSNTGELFF. In DNA, the CDR3 is TGTGCCAGCAGCCCGGGACTGTCGAACACCGGGGAGCTGTTTTTT.

The V call is TRBV19, the J call TRBJ1-5; tentative D call: TRBD1 (5 bases). This CDR3 spans 15 amino acids. Germline loops: CDR1 LNHDA, CDR2 SQIVND (reference sequence). The V gene lost 7 bases and the J gene lost 0 bases, with 13 bases spanning the gap. The CDR3 DNA reads as TGTGCCAGTACAGACGGGGGATATAGCAATCAGCCCCAGCATTTT. It translates to CASTDGGYSNQPQHF.

The chain recombines TRBV2 with TRBJ2-1; perhaps TRBD1 as D (6 bases). V was pared by 7 bases and J by 6 bases, with 10 bases between. CDR1 and CDR2 (germline): SNHLY, FYNNEI. The CDR3 has 12 residues. As DNA, the CDR3 is TGTGCCAGCAATTGGGGGCTCAATGAGCAGTTCTTC. Amino acids: CASNWGLNEQFF.

The chain combines TRBV6-5 with TRBJ2-1; no firm D call. CDR3 length: 13 amino acids. The germline V gene has CDR1 MNHEY and CDR2 SVGAGI. Between the trimmed V and J ends, which lost 5 bases and 5 bases, there was a span of 10 bases. CDR3 sequence (DNA): TGTGCCAGCAGTCACTTACAAAACAATGAGCAGTTCTTC. Its protein is CASSHLQNNEQFF.

This chain uses TRBV28 with TRBJ2-7; D unresolved. The V gene lost 3 bases and the J gene lost 2 bases, with 17 bases spanning the gap. Germline V gene sequence: CDR1 MDHEN, CDR2 SYDVKM. This CDR3 is 16 amino acids long. CDR3 nucleotide sequence: TGTGCCAGCAGTTTTGGTTCGGATCATCAGGCCTACGAGCAGTACTTC. Protein sequence: CASSFGSDHQAYEQYF.

This chain uses TRBV3-1 (or the pseudogene TRBV3-2) with TRBJ2-5, with 8 nucleotides matching TRBD2. This CDR3 contains 14 residues. The V gene's germline CDR1 is LGHDT and CDR2 YNNKEL (reference sequence). The trim removed 2 bases at V and 11 bases at J, leaving 10 bases unmatched. CDR3 bases: TGTGCCAGCAGCCAACCTAGCGGGCCCTACTCACAGTACTTC. It codes for CASSQPSGPYSQYF.

The chain carries TRBV29-1 and TRBJ1-1; D remains unclear. There are 11 residues in the CDR3. V was clipped by 6 bases and J by 3 bases, with 8 bases between them. In germline, CDR1 is SQVTM, CDR2 ANQGSEA. The DNA for the CDR3 is TGCAGCGTCTCTGGGTACACTGAAGCTTTCTTT. This encodes CSVSGYTEAFF.

The chain carries TRBV28 and TRBJ2-1, with 8 positions matching TRBD1. The germline CDR1 and CDR2 sequences are MDHEN and SYDVKM. The CDR3 is 16 residues long. V shed 2 bases, J shed 9 bases, and the junction held 12 bases outside the gene matches. Here the CDR3 reads CASSLVPGQVLIEQFF. In DNA form, the CDR3 reads TGTGCCAGCAGTTTAGTGCCGGGACAGGTATTGATTGAGCAGTTCTTC.

This rearrangement joins TRBV11-2 to TRBJ2-7; TRBD2 might be the D (5 bases). Trimming shortened V by 2 bases and J by 5 bases, and 10 bases separated the two germline ends. Germline CDR1 SGHAT, CDR2 FQNNGV. This CDR3 comprises 13 residues. The CDR3 protein is CASSLPGKDEQYF. CDR3 in DNA: TGTGCCAGCAGCTTACCGGGGAAGGACGAGCAGTACTTC.

The chain is built from TRBV7-6 and TRBJ2-1, with TRBD2 identical over 8 bases. V shed 2 bases, J shed 12 bases, and the junction held 12 bases outside the gene matches. This CDR3 region has 15 residues. The germline CDR1 and CDR2 sequences are SGHVS and FNYEAQ. This CDR3 is CASSLSDRTSSAQFF. The CDR3 DNA sequence: TGTGCCAGCAGCTTATCCGACAGGACTAGCTCGGCGCAGTTCTTC.